The rows below give T cell receptor beta chains drawn from one sample of a study of T cell responses to AZD1222 COVID-19 vaccine. Profiled with immunoSEQ multiplex PCR; TCRdb holds only in-frame clones, not every one. The table records over 100,000 clones, about nine tenths of them present only once. Specimen: peripheral blood, collected on day 0 of AZD1222 vaccination. The origin of the receptors is an adult in good health. Each CDR3 is given with its conserved first and last residue. Each record gives: J gene, clone size, V gene, D gene, CDR3 DNA, CDR3 protein. D genes are given only for firm matches. Only some rows state a clone size, as once, few, many or a class for expanded clones.

j_gene: TRBJ1-5; abundance: NA; v_gene: TRBV19; d_gene: NA; CDR3nt: TGTGCCAGTAGTATACGCGCCGGGACGGCCAATCAGCCCCAGCATTTT; CDR3aa: CASSIRAGTANQPQHF
j_gene: TRBJ2-3; abundance: NA; v_gene: TRBV5-1; d_gene: TRBD2; CDR3nt: TGCGCCAGCAGCTCGGGACTAGCGGGAGCAGCAGATACGCAGTATTTT; CDR3aa: CASSSGLAGAADTQYF
j_gene: TRBJ1-4; abundance: NA; v_gene: TRBV7-9; d_gene: NA; CDR3nt: TGTGCCAGCAGCTTAGAACTTGGGGAGGAAAAACTGTTTTTT; CDR3aa: CASSLELGEEKLFF
j_gene: TRBJ1-1; abundance: NA; v_gene: TRBV5-4; d_gene: NA; CDR3nt: TGTGCCAGCAGCTTGGATAGGTGGACTGAAGCTTTCTTT; CDR3aa: CASSLDRWTEAFF
j_gene: TRBJ1-2; abundance: NA; v_gene: TRBV5-6; d_gene: NA; CDR3nt: TGTGCCAGCAGCTTGTGGGGTCCCCTTACCTATGGCTACACCTTC; CDR3aa: CASSLWGPLTYGYTF
j_gene: TRBJ2-1; abundance: NA; v_gene: TRBV27; d_gene: NA; CDR3nt: TGTGCCAGCAGTTGGGGAGACCTCTACAATGAGCAGTTCTTC; CDR3aa: CASSWGDLYNEQFF
j_gene: TRBJ2-7; abundance: NA; v_gene: TRBV27; d_gene: TRBD2; CDR3nt: TGTGCCAGCCGAACGACTAGCGAAGGGGAGCAGTACTTC; CDR3aa: CASRTTSEGEQYF
j_gene: TRBJ2-1; abundance: NA; v_gene: TRBV29-1; d_gene: TRBD2; CDR3nt: TGCAGCGCTCTAGCGGCGAAGGATGAGCAGTTCTTC; CDR3aa: CSALAAKDEQFF
j_gene: TRBJ1-3; abundance: NA; v_gene: TRBV11-2; d_gene: NA; CDR3nt: TGTGCCAGCAGCTTAGGTCGGGGAAACACCATATATTTT; CDR3aa: CASSLGRGNTIYF
j_gene: TRBJ2-1; abundance: NA; v_gene: TRBV28; d_gene: NA; CDR3nt: TGTGCCAGCAGTTTGGGGGGCCCGTACAATGAGCAGTTCTTC; CDR3aa: CASSLGGPYNEQFF
j_gene: TRBJ2-7; abundance: NA; v_gene: TRBV6-6; d_gene: TRBD2; CDR3nt: TGTGCCAGCAGTTACCCCACTAGCGGCTCCTACGAGCAGTACTTC; CDR3aa: CASSYPTSGSYEQYF
j_gene: TRBJ1-5; abundance: NA; v_gene: TRBV20-1; d_gene: NA; CDR3nt: TGCAGTGCTAGTTCAGGGGATCAGCCCCAGCATTTT; CDR3aa: CSASSGDQPQHF
j_gene: TRBJ1-1; abundance: NA; v_gene: TRBV29-1; d_gene: TRBD1; CDR3nt: TGCAGCGGTGGACAGGGTAACACTGAAGCTTTCTTT; CDR3aa: CSGGQGNTEAFF
j_gene: TRBJ1-3; abundance: NA; v_gene: TRBV5-5; d_gene: NA; CDR3nt: TGTGCCAGCAGCTTGGACCCGATCTCTGGAAACACCATATATTTT; CDR3aa: CASSLDPISGNTIYF
j_gene: TRBJ1-5; abundance: NA; v_gene: TRBV5-1; d_gene: NA; CDR3nt: TGCGCCAGCAGCTTGGGCTATAGCAATCAGCCCCAGCATTTT; CDR3aa: CASSLGYSNQPQHF
j_gene: TRBJ2-5; abundance: NA; v_gene: TRBV7-2; d_gene: NA; CDR3nt: TGTGCCAGCAGCCAGACAGAGACCCAGTACTTC; CDR3aa: CASSQTETQYF
j_gene: TRBJ2-1; abundance: NA; v_gene: TRBV11-2; d_gene: NA; CDR3nt: TGTGCCAGCAGCTTAGCGGCGGTTGCGGTTTACAATGAGCAGTTCTTC; CDR3aa: CASSLAAVAVYNEQFF
j_gene: TRBJ2-7; abundance: NA; v_gene: TRBV28; d_gene: NA; CDR3nt: TGTGCCAGCAGAACCTCTCTCGAGCAGTACTTC; CDR3aa: CASRTSLEQYF
j_gene: TRBJ1-2; abundance: NA; v_gene: TRBV5-4; d_gene: NA; CDR3nt: TGTGCCAGCAGCTATTCAGGGAAAGACTATGGCTACACCTTC; CDR3aa: CASSYSGKDYGYTF
j_gene: TRBJ2-2; abundance: NA; v_gene: TRBV28; d_gene: NA; CDR3nt: TGTGCCAGCAGTTTAGGCCGGGAGCTGTTTTTT; CDR3aa: CASSLGRELFF
j_gene: TRBJ1-2; abundance: NA; v_gene: TRBV28; d_gene: TRBD1; CDR3nt: TGTGCCAGCAGTCGAGTTACAGGGGGCGTTAACTATGGCTACACCTTC; CDR3aa: CASSRVTGGVNYGYTF
j_gene: TRBJ2-7; abundance: NA; v_gene: TRBV6-5; d_gene: TRBD1; CDR3nt: TGTGCCAGCAGCACGAGACAGGGGGCTTTCTACGAGCAGTACTTC; CDR3aa: CASSTRQGAFYEQYF
j_gene: TRBJ2-2; abundance: NA; v_gene: TRBV9; d_gene: TRBD1; CDR3nt: TGTGCCAGCAGCGTAGGGACAGGGTCCTCCGGGGAGCTGTTTTTT; CDR3aa: CASSVGTGSSGELFF
j_gene: TRBJ1-3; abundance: NA; v_gene: TRBV14; d_gene: NA; CDR3nt: TGTGCCAGCAGCCAAGGGGTCCGCTCTGGAAACACCATATATTTT; CDR3aa: CASSQGVRSGNTIYF
j_gene: TRBJ1-1; abundance: NA; v_gene: TRBV19; d_gene: NA; CDR3nt: TGTGCCGGCCGGGAGGGGGACACTGAAGCTTTCTTT; CDR3aa: CAGREGDTEAFF
j_gene: TRBJ2-3; abundance: NA; v_gene: TRBV18; d_gene: TRBD2; CDR3nt: TGTGCCAGCTCACCCTACGGAGCGGGAGAAGATACGCAGTATTTT; CDR3aa: CASSPYGAGEDTQYF
j_gene: TRBJ1-3; abundance: once; v_gene: TRBV20-1; d_gene: TRBD1; CDR3nt: TGCAGTGCTAGTGACCCCGGGACAGGGGGCTCTGGAAACACCATATATTTT; CDR3aa: CSASDPGTGGSGNTIYF
j_gene: TRBJ2-4; abundance: NA; v_gene: TRBV19; d_gene: TRBD1; CDR3nt: TGTGCCAGTAGTATAACAGGGGGCGGCTACGCCAAAAACATTCAGTACTTC; CDR3aa: CASSITGGGYAKNIQYF
j_gene: TRBJ2-2; abundance: NA; v_gene: TRBV27; d_gene: NA; CDR3nt: TGTGCCAGCAGTCTATTTCAAAACACCGGGGAGCTGTTTTTT; CDR3aa: CASSLFQNTGELFF
j_gene: TRBJ2-1; abundance: NA; v_gene: TRBV9; d_gene: NA; CDR3nt: TGTGCCAGCAGCGCACCGGGCCCTTTTCGTCCGTTCTTC; CDR3aa: CASSAPGPFRPFF
j_gene: TRBJ2-7; abundance: NA; v_gene: TRBV28; d_gene: NA; CDR3nt: TGTGCCACCTGGGGGCGCGCTCCCCTCTACGAGCAGTACTTC; CDR3aa: CATWGRAPLYEQYF
j_gene: TRBJ1-4; abundance: NA; v_gene: TRBV24-1; d_gene: NA; CDR3nt: TGTGCCACCAGTGAACGTGGAAAGAAACAGAGTAGGCGTGAAAAACTGTTTTTT; CDR3aa: CATSERGKKQSRREKLFF
j_gene: TRBJ1-1; abundance: NA; v_gene: TRBV18; d_gene: NA; CDR3nt: TGTGCCAGCTCACCAGCACCGTTGAACACTGAAGCTTTCTTT; CDR3aa: CASSPAPLNTEAFF
j_gene: TRBJ2-3; abundance: NA; v_gene: TRBV6-6; d_gene: NA; CDR3nt: TGTGCCAGCAGGGTACTGAGCACAGATACGCAGTATTTT; CDR3aa: CASRVLSTDTQYF
j_gene: TRBJ2-5; abundance: few; v_gene: TRBV3-1/TRBV3-2; d_gene: NA; CDR3nt: TGTGCCAGCAGCCAAGAGCAAGAGACCCAGTACTTC; CDR3aa: CASSQEQETQYF
j_gene: TRBJ1-2; abundance: NA; v_gene: TRBV30; d_gene: TRBD1; CDR3nt: TGTGCCTGGAGTGAGCCCCTCGGGACAGCATCATATAACTATGGCTACACCTTC; CDR3aa: CAWSEPLGTASYNYGYTF
j_gene: TRBJ2-1; abundance: few; v_gene: TRBV3-1/TRBV3-2; d_gene: TRBD2; CDR3nt: TGTGCCAGCAGGCTGACTAGCGGGAATGAGCAGTTCTTC; CDR3aa: CASRLTSGNEQFF
j_gene: TRBJ1-3; abundance: few; v_gene: TRBV14; d_gene: NA; CDR3nt: TGTGCCAGCAGCCAAGATTCCCTCCTTTGGGGGGCAAGTGGAAACACCATATATTTT; CDR3aa: CASSQDSLLWGASGNTIYF
j_gene: TRBJ1-4; abundance: NA; v_gene: TRBV15; d_gene: TRBD1; CDR3nt: TGTGCCACCAGTCGCGGACAGGAAATAGCAAATGAAAAACTGTTTTTT; CDR3aa: CATSRGQEIANEKLFF
j_gene: TRBJ2-7; abundance: few; v_gene: TRBV7-2; d_gene: TRBD2; CDR3nt: TGTGCCAGCAGCTTCCAGCGGGGACCCTACGAGCAGTACTTC; CDR3aa: CASSFQRGPYEQYF
j_gene: TRBJ1-2; abundance: NA; v_gene: TRBV4-2; d_gene: NA; CDR3nt: TGTGCCAGCAGCCAAGATCAGCAGGGCATGTTTGGCTACACCTTC; CDR3aa: CASSQDQQGMFGYTF
j_gene: TRBJ2-4; abundance: NA; v_gene: TRBV7-9; d_gene: NA; CDR3nt: TGTGCCAGCAGCTGGGCAGGGGCCAAAAACATTCAGTACTTC; CDR3aa: CASSWAGAKNIQYF
j_gene: TRBJ2-3; abundance: NA; v_gene: TRBV29-1; d_gene: TRBD2; CDR3nt: TGCAGCGTTGAATTGGGACTAGCGGGAGTGGGTACAGATACGCAGTATTTT; CDR3aa: CSVELGLAGVGTDTQYF
j_gene: TRBJ1-1; abundance: NA; v_gene: TRBV24-1; d_gene: NA; CDR3nt: TGTGCCACCAGTGATTTCAAGGGGGAAGCTTTCTTT; CDR3aa: CATSDFKGEAFF
j_gene: TRBJ2-2; abundance: few; v_gene: TRBV6-5; d_gene: TRBD1; CDR3nt: TGTGCCAGCGCTACGACAGGGGACACCGGGGAGCTGTTTTTT; CDR3aa: CASATTGDTGELFF
j_gene: TRBJ2-3; abundance: NA; v_gene: TRBV19; d_gene: NA; CDR3nt: TGTGCCAGTAGTATCGGTCGCAGGGTCAGCACAGATACGCAGTATTTT; CDR3aa: CASSIGRRVSTDTQYF
j_gene: TRBJ1-3; abundance: NA; v_gene: TRBV6-1; d_gene: NA; CDR3nt: TGTGCCAGCAGTGAACGTCGAGTGGGGGGATCAGGAAACACCATATATTTT; CDR3aa: CASSERRVGGSGNTIYF